This T cell receptor (beta chain) was obtained from a study of human T cells and chemical hapten exposure. CDR3 length: 13 amino acids. V was cut by 5 bases and J by 5 bases, with 12 bases left in between. Regarding time point: patch test 3, about 24 weeks after DPC sensitization. As for treatment: therapeutic diphenylcyclopropenone sensitization with weekly scalp DPC. Study observations and caveats: PT1 expanded TCR counts correlated positively with patch test score.

TCRdb used MiXCR to reprocess the RACE reads, holding one entry per CDR3 protein. The sample holds around 110,000 distinct CDR3 sequences; over 9% are singletons and the top ten take 2% to 2.5%. The sample holds a few counts of this clonotype. What it recognizes is unknown. This specimen was whole blood, taken in connection with sensitization to the hapten diphenylcyclopropenone (DPC). The source is a woman in her forties or fifties with alopecia areata. Some clones in this sample may be carry-over from other donors' samples. The genes are TRBV12-3 or TRBV12-4 and TRBJ1-2; D perhaps matches TRBD1 (5 bases). CDR3 loop: CASSQTATYGYTF. CDR3 nucleotide sequence: TGTGCCAGCAGTCAGACAGCGACATATGGCTACACCTTC.